This section outlines one T cell receptor (beta chain) sequence together with its context. Per the original data handling: Cell counts per sample came from amplifying reference gene primers. Profiled with immunoSEQ multiplex PCR; TCRdb holds only in-frame clones, not every one. Clone size and the V and J calls come from that table; the DNA yielded D and trimming. Of over 10,000 clones detected, roughly 80% appear once; the ten largest clones hold around 43%. The data derive from a study of blood T cell repertoires in COVID-19. Whole-study context: Whether acute or convalescent, the COVID-19 samples came from the United States, Italy and Spain. Sources were T cells, B-cell-depleted T cells, or PBMCs; the material itself was cDNA or gDNA.

Germline CDR1 and CDR2: SGHTA and FQGNSA. The CDR3 loop spans 14 amino acids. V lost 4 bases and J 4 bases, leaving 12 bases between the germline ends. The chain has TRBV7-2 and TRBJ2-3; D is uncertain. This TCR derives from a woman at least 80 years old with acute or convalescent COVID-19. Sequencing was carried out using peripheral blood. The CDR3 protein is CASSYRFKADTQYF. In DNA form, the CDR3 reads TGTGCCAGCAGCTACCGGTTTAAAGCAGATACGCAGTATTTT.